This T cell receptor (beta chain) comes out of a study of T-cell memory formation after mild COVID-19. Whole-study context: TCR clusters were mostly confined to one donor each. Findings and limits, study-wide: CD4+ contracting clones lay mainly in CM and EM, CD8+ ones in EMRA. Some SARS-CoV-2-responding clones were already detected in memory before infection.

TCRdb ran MiXCR on the 5' RACE reads and lists one entry per CDR3 protein. This table has 45,000 or so distinct CDR3 sequences, 6% to 8.5% appearing once. There are 14 residues in the CDR3. The V gene end was trimmed by 6 bases and the J gene end by 2 bases; junction bases not matched to a gene: 4. Turning to this clonotype: Antigen specificity is unknown.

The receptor comes from an adult who had mild COVID-19 (a few samples of this study predate the infection). Cell type and time point are not known. The sample was PBMCs or a T cell subset sorted from them (not recorded which). V and J are TRBV12-3 or TRBV12-4 and TRBJ2-7; 10 bases are shared with TRBD2. The CDR3 DNA follows: TGTGCCAGCAGACAAAGCGGGAGGGCCTACGAGCAGTACTTC. It translates to CASRQSGRAYEQYF.